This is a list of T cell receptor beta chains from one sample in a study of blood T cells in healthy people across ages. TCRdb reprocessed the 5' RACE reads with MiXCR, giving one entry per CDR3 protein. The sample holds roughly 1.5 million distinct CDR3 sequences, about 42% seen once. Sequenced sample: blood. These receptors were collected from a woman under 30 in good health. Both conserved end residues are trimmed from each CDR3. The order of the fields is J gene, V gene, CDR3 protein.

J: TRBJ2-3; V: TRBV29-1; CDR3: SEGLAVTDTQY
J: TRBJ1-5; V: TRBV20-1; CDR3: SAWGGGNQPQH
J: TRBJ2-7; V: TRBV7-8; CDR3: ASSLNQGSSYEQY
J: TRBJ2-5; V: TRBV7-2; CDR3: ASSDSLAGGETQY
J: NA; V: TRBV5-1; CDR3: ASHLQGPYNEQY
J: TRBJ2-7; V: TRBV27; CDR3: ASSDIGSYEQY
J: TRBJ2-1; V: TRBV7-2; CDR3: ASSSPLRGGSNEQF
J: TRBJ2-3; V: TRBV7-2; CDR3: ASNLVGGPDTQY
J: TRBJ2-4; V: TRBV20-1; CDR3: SALARRIAKNIQY
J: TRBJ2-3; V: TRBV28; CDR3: ASGTRDTQY
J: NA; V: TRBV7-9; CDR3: ASSLAGGLEQY
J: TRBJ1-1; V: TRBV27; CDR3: ASSYRSQNTEAF
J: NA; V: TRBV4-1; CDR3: ASSQRYMGVYNEQY
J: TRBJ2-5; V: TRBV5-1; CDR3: ASSSWTSGQETQY
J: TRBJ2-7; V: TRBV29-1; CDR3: SVRTADSYEQY
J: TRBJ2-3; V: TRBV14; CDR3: ASSQRTVQIPQY
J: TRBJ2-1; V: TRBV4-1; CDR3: ASSQVDLGWTYNEQF
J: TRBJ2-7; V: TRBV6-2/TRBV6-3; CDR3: ASSYPSSPYEQY
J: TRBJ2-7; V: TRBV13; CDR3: ASRAGTYEQY
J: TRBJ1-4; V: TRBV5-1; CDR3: ASSLAGHNEKLF
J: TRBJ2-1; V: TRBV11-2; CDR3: ASTRTGLNEQF
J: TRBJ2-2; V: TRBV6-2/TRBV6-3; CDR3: ASSYSGKGAYGTGELF
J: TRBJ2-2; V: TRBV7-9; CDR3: ASSLGTRGELF
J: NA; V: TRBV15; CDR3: ATSGGGNYEQY
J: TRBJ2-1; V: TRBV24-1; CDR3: ATSDGGSNEQF
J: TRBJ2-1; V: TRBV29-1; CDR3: SVYSGRVGNEQF
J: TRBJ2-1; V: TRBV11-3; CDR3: ASSSGGSRGNEQF
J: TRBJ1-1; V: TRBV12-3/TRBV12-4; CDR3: ASSLVLDTEAF
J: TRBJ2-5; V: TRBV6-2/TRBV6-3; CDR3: ASSNRQGTQY
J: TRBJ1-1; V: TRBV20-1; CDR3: SAAGGLNTEAF
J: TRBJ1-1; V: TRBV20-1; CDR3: SARESTEAF
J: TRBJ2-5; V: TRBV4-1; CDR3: ASSQEDIGAKETQY
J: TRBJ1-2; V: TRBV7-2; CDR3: ASTPDRDLDGYT
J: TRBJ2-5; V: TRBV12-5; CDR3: ASGSGAGVQETQY
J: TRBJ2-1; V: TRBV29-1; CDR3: SAHPGGRYNEQF
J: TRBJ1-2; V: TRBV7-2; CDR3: ASSLYIYGYT
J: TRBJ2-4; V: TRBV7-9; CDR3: ASSLVAGVAKNIQY
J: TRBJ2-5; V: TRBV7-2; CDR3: ASSWWTSGGGKTQY
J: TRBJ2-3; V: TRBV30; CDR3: AWSRQAADTQY
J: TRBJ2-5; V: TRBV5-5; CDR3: ASSPPTAQETQY
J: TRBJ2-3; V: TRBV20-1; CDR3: SAFRAGEASDTQY
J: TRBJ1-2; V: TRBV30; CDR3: ACLLRGRDWQGYT
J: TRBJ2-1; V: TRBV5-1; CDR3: ASSVGTSYEQF
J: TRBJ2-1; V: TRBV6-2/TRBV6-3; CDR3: ASSTPAGGSNEQF
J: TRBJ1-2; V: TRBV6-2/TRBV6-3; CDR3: ASSTLSIDRNYGYT